Below are 31 T cell receptor beta chains sequenced from a single sample in a study of blood T cell repertoires in COVID-19. Sequenced by immunoSEQ multiplex PCR; TCRdb stores in-frame clones only, minus some. There are some 150,000 clones in the sample; about 77% occur only once, and 4.2% lies in the top ten. Material: peripheral blood. All receptors come from a man in his 60s with acute or convalescent COVID-19.

In DNA form, the CDR3 reads TGTGCCTGGGAGGGAGGGTCTAACAATGAGCAGTTCTTC. It encodes CAWEGGSNNEQFF. The J gene is TRBJ2-1, the V gene TRBV30, with 7 nucleotides matching TRBD2. V dropped 5 bases and J dropped 5; count of bases not matched to a gene: 6. In germline, CDR1 is GTSNPN, CDR2 SVGIG (reference sequence). CDR3 length: 13 residues.

The genes are TRBV15 and TRBJ2-1; 8 bases match TRBD2. V gave up 3 bases and J gave up 6 bases; unmatched junction bases: 4. In germline, CDR1 is LNHNV, CDR2 YYDKDF (reference sequence). The CDR3 loop spans 14 amino acids. The CDR3 sequence is CATSSWTSSNEQFF. The CDR3 region has the DNA TGTGCCACCAGCAGTTGGACTAGCAGCAATGAGCAGTTCTTC.

This chain connects TRBV28 to TRBJ2-5; D unclear. V was pared by 8 bases and J by 5 bases, with 9 bases between. This CDR3 is built from 11 residues. Germline V gene sequence: CDR1 MDHEN, CDR2 SYDVKM. Written as DNA, the CDR3 is TGTGCCAGCTTAGAGCGTGAGACCCAGTACTTC. Translating gives CASLERETQYF.

This chain's CDR3 is CASSPVASDQETQYF. Written as DNA, the CDR3 is TGTGCCAGCAGCCCGGTGGCTAGCGACCAAGAGACCCAGTACTTC. The V gene is TRBV11-2, the J gene TRBJ2-5; D is perhaps TRBD2 (6 bases). Germline CDR1 SGHAT, CDR2 FQNNGV. Between the trimmed V and J ends, which lost 5 bases and 0 bases, there was a span of 13 bases. The CDR3 covers 15 residues. Filled out from reference TRBV11-2 and TRBJ2-5, the complete variable domain reads EAGVAQSPRYKIIEKRQSVAFWCNPISGHATLYWYQQILGQGPKLLIQFQNNGVVDDSQLPKDRFSAERLKGVDSTLKIQPAKLEDSAVYLCASSPVASDQETQYFGPGTRLLVL.

The count of this clone is one. The chain has TRBV19 and TRBJ2-1, with TRBD2 matching 13 bases. The V segment lost 1 base and the J segment 5 bases; nucleotides outside the gene matches: 5. The CDR3 extends over 17 amino acids. Germline V gene data show CDR1 as LNHDA and CDR2 as SQIVND (reference sequence). The DNA of the CDR3 is TGTGCCAGTAGTATAGGGTACGGACTAGCGGGAGACAATGAGCAGTTCTTC. Its protein product is CASSIGYGLAGDNEQFF.

This rearrangement joins TRBV4-1 to TRBJ1-1; D remains ambiguous. The CDR3 covers 14 residues. Germline V gene data show CDR1 as MGHRA and CDR2 as YSYEKL. Deletions cut 5 bases from V and 3 bases from J, with 13 bases between. This chain's CDR3 is CASSKAWGDTEAFF. In DNA, the CDR3 is TGCGCCAGCAGCAAGGCGTGGGGAGACACTGAAGCTTTCTTT.

J is TRBJ2-3 and V is TRBV19; 8 nucleotides line up with TRBD2. The CDR3 has 14 residues. CDR1 and CDR2 from the germline V gene are LNHDA and SQIVND (reference sequence). V lost 1 base to trimming and J lost 4 bases; unmatched junction nucleotides: 1. The CDR3 reads CASSIGTSPDTQYF. In DNA form, the CDR3 reads TGTGCCAGTAGTATAGGGACTAGCCCAGATACGCAGTATTTT.

On this clone itself: At the DNA level, this CDR3 is encoded by other sequences in the same sample as well. The rearrangement links TRBV14 to TRBJ1-2; possibly TRBD1 for D (5 bases). Germline loops: CDR1 SGHDN, CDR2 FVKESK. V was shortened by 3 bases and J by 5 bases, with 7 bases between the two germline ends. This CDR3 is 12 amino acids long. DNA of the CDR3: TGTGCCAGCAGCCAGCAGGGATATGGCTACACCTTC. Its translation: CASSQQGYGYTF.

The genes are TRBV12-2 and TRBJ2-1; the listed D gene, TRBD2, was not tested against the DNA. TRBV12-2 is designated a pseudogene. The CDR3 is made up of 18 amino acids. The chain's CDR3 is CASRLAGEAGGTYNEQFF. In DNA, the CDR3 is TGTGCAAGTCGCTTAGCGGGGGAGGCGGGAGGGACATACAATGAGCAGTTCTTC.

The chain recombines TRBV11-2 with TRBJ1-2; 11 nucleotides match TRBD1. The CDR3 contains 15 residues. V lost 4 bases to trimming and J lost 6 bases; unmatched junction nucleotides: 7. Germline V CDR1 and CDR2: SGHAT, FQNNGV. DNA for the CDR3: TGTGCCAGCAGCTCGAGGACAGGGGGCGACGATGGCTACACCTTC. Translation gives CASSSRTGGDDGYTF. Combining the CDR3 with reference TRBV11-2 and TRBJ1-2 gives the whole variable domain EAGVAQSPRYKIIEKRQSVAFWCNPISGHATLYWYQQILGQGPKLLIQFQNNGVVDDSQLPKDRFSAERLKGVDSTLKIQPAKLEDSAVYLCASSSRTGGDDGYTFGSGTRLTVV.

The J gene is TRBJ1-2, the V gene TRBV7-2, with 7 bases lining up with TRBD1. V lost 3 bases and J lost 4; bases outside the gene matches: 5. The germline gives CDR1 SGHTA, CDR2 FQGNSA. There are 14 residues in the CDR3. Here the CDR3 DNA reads TGTGCCAGCAGCTTCGGACAGGCAGGCTATGGCTACACCTTC. The encoded protein is CASSFGQAGYGYTF. The full variable domain, rest sourced from reference TRBV7-2 and TRBJ1-2, is GAGVSQSPSNKVTEKGKDVELRCDPISGHTALYWYRQSLGQGLEFLIYFQGNSAPDKSGLPSDRFSAERTGGSVSTLTIQRTQQEDSAVYLCASSFGQAGYGYTFGSGTRLTVV.

The gene calls are TRBV6-6 and TRBJ2-1, with D possibly TRBD1 on 6 matching bases. V gave up 6 bases and J gave up 5 bases, with 11 bases separating them. Germline values: CDR1 MNHNY, CDR2 SVGAGI (reference sequence). The CDR3 extends over 13 amino acids. The CDR3 loop reads CASRSQGNNEQFF. The CDR3, as DNA: TGTGCCAGCAGGTCGCAGGGGAACAATGAGCAGTTCTTC.

This clone was seen more than once but under ten times. The chain is built from TRBV5-4 and TRBJ2-2; 11 nucleotides line up with TRBD1. The CDR3 extends over 16 amino acids. With V trimmed by 6 bases and J by 4 bases, 8 bases remained unmatched. Per germline, CDR1 SGHNT and CDR2 YYREEE (reference sequence). The CDR3 is CASTPGTGGITGELFF. DNA for the CDR3: TGTGCCAGCACCCCCGGGACAGGGGGGATCACCGGGGAGCTGTTTTTT.

This clone has only a few counts. This rearrangement joins TRBV30 to TRBJ1-5; D gene ambiguous. The germline gives CDR1 GTSNPN, CDR2 SVGIG (reference sequence). The germline V and J ends were trimmed by 6 bases and 6 bases, with 12 bases remaining between them. The CDR3 covers 12 residues. The CDR3 spells CACGRFGQPQHF. CDR3 nucleotides: TGTGCCTGTGGGAGGTTTGGTCAGCCCCAGCATTTT. Together with reference TRBV30 and TRBJ1-5, the CDR3 gives the full variable domain: SQTIHQWPATLVQPVGSPLSLECTVEGTSNPNLYWYRQAAGRGLQLLFYSVGIGQISSEVPQNLSASRPQDRQFILSSKKLLLSDSGFYLCACGRFGQPQHFGDGTRLSIL.

The rearrangement joins TRBV11-1 to TRBJ2-7; the match to TRBD2 covers 8 bases. The CDR3 totals 14 residues. V was clipped by 5 bases and J by 4 bases; unmatched bases: 7. Germline V CDR1 and CDR2: SGHAT, FQDESV (reference sequence). CDR3 bases: TGTGCCAGCAGCCTCAGCGGGAGCCAGTACGAGCAGTACTTC. Encoded protein: CASSLSGSQYEQYF.

This clone came up many times. The rearrangement joins TRBV28 to TRBJ2-7; 9 bases align to TRBD2. The germline V gene has CDR1 MDHEN and CDR2 SYDVKM. This CDR3 comprises 14 residues. V lost 5 bases and J lost 5; bases outside the gene matches: 7. CDR3 in DNA: TGTGCCAGCAGTCGACTAGCGGAGGCTGACGAGCAGTACTTC. As protein: CASSRLAEADEQYF. The full variable domain, completed using reference TRBV28 and TRBJ2-7, is DVKVTQSSRYLVKRTGEKVFLECVQDMDHENMFWYRQDPGLGLRLIYFSYDVKMKEKGDIPEGYSVSREKKERFSLILESASTNQTSMYLCASSRLAEADEQYFGPGTRLTVT.

The chain combines TRBV7-8 with TRBJ2-7, with 13 bases identical to TRBD2. V gave up 5 bases and J gave up 7 bases; unmatched junction bases: 8. The length of the CDR3 is 15 residues. The germline V gene encodes CDR1 SGHVS and CDR2 FQNEAQ. The chain's CDR3 is CASSLLAGGPREQYF. In DNA form, the CDR3 reads TGTGCCAGCAGCCTACTAGCGGGAGGGCCAAGGGAGCAGTACTTC.

The chain is built from TRBV27 and TRBJ2-1, with TRBD1 as a possible D gene (5 bases). The V gene's germline CDR1 is MNHEY and CDR2 SMNVEV (reference sequence). Trimming shortened V by 6 bases and J by 2 bases, and 14 bases separated the two germline ends. The CDR3 is made up of 15 amino acids. As DNA, the CDR3 is TGTGCCAGCAGCGACAGTCCGGACCCCTACAATGAGCAGTTCTTC. It specifies CASSDSPDPYNEQFF.

This clone was observed a handful of times. The V call is TRBV19, the J call TRBJ1-2, with D possibly TRBD1 on 5 matching bases. V was trimmed by 3 bases and J by 2 bases, leaving 10 bases between them. This CDR3 comprises 14 residues. Germline CDR1 is LNHDA and CDR2 is SQIVND (reference sequence). This CDR3 is CASSIQGQNYGYTF. In nucleotides, the CDR3 is TGTGCCAGTAGTATTCAGGGTCAAAACTATGGCTACACCTTC.

This clone was observed once. The gene calls are TRBV5-4 and TRBJ1-3; no clear D. CDR1 SGHNT and CDR2 YYREEE come from the germline V gene (reference sequence). This CDR3 comprises 14 residues. Trimming shortened V by 1 base and J by 3 bases, and 8 bases separated the two germline ends. CDR3 bases: TGTGCCAGCAGCTTGTTCTCGAGTGGAAACACCATATATTTT. It codes for CASSLFSSGNTIYF.

This clone appeared a single time. The V and J genes are TRBV14 and TRBJ2-3; 10 positions match TRBD2. This CDR3 spans 16 amino acids. Germline V gene data show CDR1 as SGHDN and CDR2 as FVKESK. V trimming: 4 bases; J trimming: 3 bases; junction bases outside the gene matches: 7. The CDR3 spells CASSPGLASGTDTQYF. The CDR3 DNA reads TGTGCCAGCAGCCCGGGACTAGCGTCTGGGACAGATACGCAGTATTTT.

The rearrangement uses TRBV28 and TRBJ2-1; a possible D gene is TRBD2 (5 bases). Trimming shortened V by 6 bases and J by 5 bases, and 14 bases separated the two germline ends. The V gene's germline CDR1 is MDHEN and CDR2 SYDVKM. This CDR3 has 14 residues. This CDR3 reads CASSRAAFNNEQFF. As DNA, the CDR3 is TGTGCCAGCAGCCGAGCGGCCTTTAACAATGAGCAGTTCTTC.

This chain links TRBV3-1 (or the pseudogene TRBV3-2) with TRBJ2-3; TRBD1 aligns across 7 bases. The V segment lost 2 bases and the J segment 2 bases; nucleotides outside the gene matches: 7. The germline V gene encodes CDR1 LGHDT and CDR2 YNNKEL (reference sequence). The CDR3 runs 16 residues. CDR3 protein: CASSQTTGYPTDTQYF. The CDR3 DNA reads TGTGCCAGCAGCCAAACGACAGGGTACCCCACAGATACGCAGTATTTT.

The chain uses TRBV11-2 and TRBJ2-1; 11 bases agree with TRBD2. CDR3 size: 15 residues. Losses at the gene ends were 5 bases for V and 10 bases for J; bases not matched to a gene: 10. Germline values: CDR1 SGHAT, CDR2 FQNNGV. This CDR3 reads CASSPTSGSFEEQFF. The CDR3, as DNA: TGTGCCAGCAGCCCAACTAGCGGGAGCTTCGAGGAGCAGTTCTTC. The whole variable domain, filled in from reference TRBV11-2 and TRBJ2-1, reads EAGVAQSPRYKIIEKRQSVAFWCNPISGHATLYWYQQILGQGPKLLIQFQNNGVVDDSQLPKDRFSAERLKGVDSTLKIQPAKLEDSAVYLCASSPTSGSFEEQFFGPGTRLTVL.

This clone was counted only a few times. The chain carries TRBV18 and TRBJ2-7, with D perhaps TRBD2 (6 bases). Per the germline V gene, CDR1 is KGHSH and CDR2 is LQKENI. V was pared by 3 bases and J by 2 bases, with 17 bases between. This CDR3 region has 16 residues. The CDR3: CASSPFGGRVTYEQYF. The CDR3 DNA sequence: TGTGCCAGCTCACCCTTTGGAGGGCGGGTCACCTACGAGCAGTACTTC.

This chain links TRBV30 with TRBJ2-3; 7 nucleotides match TRBD1. The CDR3 extends over 13 amino acids. After removal of 4 bases from V and 0 bases from J, the junction contained 1 base not matched to a gene. Germline loops: CDR1 GTSNPN, CDR2 SVGIG (reference sequence). CDR3 sequence reads: CAWTGGSTDTQYF. CDR3 nucleotides: TGTGCCTGGACAGGGGGAAGCACAGATACGCAGTATTTT.

J is TRBJ2-7 and V is TRBV7-9, with 8 nucleotides matching TRBD2. V was clipped by 5 bases and J by 0 bases; unmatched bases: 9. The CDR3 has 16 residues. The germline gives CDR1 SEHNR, CDR2 FQNEAQ (reference sequence). The CDR3 sequence is CASSPWLAGPSYEQYF. In nucleotides, the CDR3 is TGTGCCAGCAGCCCTTGGCTAGCGGGCCCCTCCTACGAGCAGTACTTC.

V gene TRBV10-3 combines with J gene TRBJ2-7; 7 positions match TRBD2. The germline gives CDR1 ENHRY, CDR2 SYGVKD. The trim removed 8 bases at V and 3 bases at J, leaving 4 bases unmatched. The CDR3 runs 12 residues. CDR3 coding DNA: TGTGCCATCTCATGGGGGGGCTACGAGCAGTACTTC. Its translation is CAISWGGYEQYF.

The chain joins TRBV6-5 to TRBJ2-5; D possibly corresponds to TRBD1 (6 bases). V was trimmed by 7 bases and J by 4 bases, leaving 13 bases between them. CDR1 is MNHEY and CDR2 is SVGAGI in the germline V gene. The CDR3 contains 13 residues. The CDR3 sequence is CASTGHLLETQYF. In nucleotides, the CDR3 is TGTGCCAGCACGGGACACCTTCTAGAGACCCAGTACTTC.

The V call is TRBV12-3 or TRBV12-4, the J call TRBJ1-2; no firm D call. This CDR3 comprises 13 residues. Trimming took 2 bases from V and 2 from J, leaving 6 bases between them. The CDR3 region is CASSLKRNYGYTF. The CDR3 DNA is TGTGCCAGCAGTTTAAAGCGCAACTATGGCTACACCTTC.

The rearrangement uses TRBV21-1 and TRBJ2-5; TRBD2, as called in the table, went unchecked against the DNA. TRBV21-1 is classified as a pseudogene. The CDR3 spans 16 residues. The CDR3 region has the DNA TGTGCCAGCAGCAAAGCGCTCGGGACTTGGTTAGAGACCCAGTACTTC. Its protein product is CASSKALGTWLETQYF.